The source of this T cell receptor (beta chain) is a study of cytomegalovirus exposure and HLA in healthy donors. Across the study: In an earlier analysis, almost 120 million unique TCR beta sequences were found from some 170 million T cells. Early released data comprised 80 million or so unique TCRs from HLA-typed donors. Study results and limitations: The study listed some 160 cytomegalovirus-associated TCR beta chains. In a later analysis, a missense DCLRE1C variant was linked to TCR beta V- and J-gene trimming.

The germline gives CDR1 MDHEN, CDR2 SYDVKM. The length of the CDR3 is 15 residues. The PCR had 60 Vbeta and 13 Jbeta primers. Only in-frame clones appear in the TCRdb table, and some are missing; sequencing was by immunoSEQ multiplex PCR. The data contain roughly 190,000 clones, around 80% of them seen just once; the ten biggest clones take up 6.3%. On this clone itself: Antigen specificity is unknown.

What was sequenced was PBMCs. The sequence derives from a man in his forties in good health and CMV-seropositive. The chain combines TRBV28 with TRBJ2-5, with 7 bases matching TRBD2. CDR3 in DNA: TGTGCTGCCTCGGGGGGTATCTCGTACCAAGAGACCCAGTACTTC. Encoded protein: CAASGGISYQETQYF.